This T cell receptor beta chain came from a study of blood T cell repertoires in COVID-19 (dated by TCRdb to about 2020). Broadly, across the study: Collaborator samples came from the United States, Italy and Spain and covered acute and convalescent phases of COVID-19. The dataset comprised deeply sampled blood TCRbeta repertoires from subjects exposed to, actively infected with, or recovered from COVID-19. Samples came from the ongoing ImmuneRACE study (first 160 participants) plus 1,254 subjects from 6 global collaborators. A freely available public database, intended as a resource for researchers studying the immune response to SARS-CoV-2, is where the repertoires were released. Where HLA class I and class II types were available, the types were taken from metadata supplied by the sample provider, not from assay-based typing. The sample metadata nearly always contained a de-identified subject ID, COVID-19 status, age in years and sex. The prospective study material was composed of cDNA or gDNA derived from T cells, B-cell-depleted T cells, or PBMCs.

Collaborating institutions collected whole blood in K2EDTA tubes following their own protocols. Collaborator samples were shipped for TCRbeta analysis as frozen whole blood, isolated PBMCs, or DNA extracted from either sample type. TCRbeta CDR3 regions were amplified from genomic DNA by means of the immunoSEQ Assay, a bias-controlled multiplex PCR. The paper's processing steps were these. Within the assay, amplification of reference gene primers was used to estimate how many nucleated cells each sample contained. To quantify the absolute abundance of each unique TCRbeta CDR3 rearrangement, sequence reads were collapsed and filtered. For each sample, productive Simpson clonality was calculated by taking the square root of Simpson's diversity index across productive rearrangements. In TCRdb, the immuneACCESS table is reduced to in-frame sequences with V and J assigned. These tables do not hold every clone; where another copy was compared, an unresolved V gene accounts for under half, and the others remain unexplained. The D gene and trimming were derived from the DNA, and the V and J assignments and clone size from that table. The sample table records 60,000 to 80,000 clones; roughly 92% of these occur just once. Of the sample, over 5.5% is held by the ten largest clones.

Study-wide conclusions, independent of this receptor: The amount of clinical and demographic metadata varied by source and participant and was provided uncurated.

Concerning this clone itself: The specificity of this receptor is unknown. Per-base quality was not reported, and no clone a single base away is much larger than it.

Including cysteine and phenylalanine, the CDR3 has 13 amino acids. Of all the DNA, just the CDR3 is kept, 39 bases in frame from base 1. V is cut back by 7 bases and J by 6 bases, with 7 bases in the junction unmatched. The sequence was collected from a human donor in a cohort sampled during active COVID-19. The receptor chain draws on TRBV12-3 or TRBV12-4 and TRBJ1-1; the junction holds 8 bases that match TRBD1. The source material was peripheral blood. CDR3 sequence: CASTARQGPEAFF. The DNA is TGTGCCAGCACCGCCAGACAGGGGCCTGAAGCTTTCTTT.